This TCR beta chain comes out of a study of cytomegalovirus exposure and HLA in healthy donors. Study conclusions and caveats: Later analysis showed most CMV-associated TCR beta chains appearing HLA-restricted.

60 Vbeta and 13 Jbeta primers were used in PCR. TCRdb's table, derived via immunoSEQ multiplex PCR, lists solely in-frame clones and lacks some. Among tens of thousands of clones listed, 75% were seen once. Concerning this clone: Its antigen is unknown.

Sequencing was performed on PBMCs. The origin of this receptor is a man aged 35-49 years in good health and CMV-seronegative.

The DNA of the CDR3 is TGCGCCAGCAGCTCTGGGGGGTACACCGGGGAGCTGTTTTTT. This translates into CASSSGGYTGELFF. The rearrangement links TRBV5-1 to TRBJ2-2; perhaps TRBD2 as D (6 bases). Looked up from germline, CDR1 is SGHRS and CDR2 is YFSETQ. Trimming stripped 3 bases from V and 3 bases from J, with 9 bases between. CDR3 length: 14 amino acids. Full variable domain (rest looked up from reference TRBV5-1 and TRBJ2-2): KAGVTQTPRYLIKTRGQQVTLSCSPISGHRSVSWYQQTPGQGLQFLFEYFSETQRNKGNFPGRFSGRQFSNSRSEMNVSTLELGDSALYLCASSSGGYTGELFFGEGSRLTVL.